This T cell receptor beta chain was retrieved from a study of T cell responses to AZD1222 COVID-19 vaccine (dated by TCRdb to the early 2020s). Looking at the study overall: AZD1222 recipients given second doses at about 4 weeks or at about 12 weeks were pooled, since spike-specific TCR depth and breadth were not found to differ between the two schedules. TCR sequencing was performed for about 240 trial participants, of whom about 200 were given two doses of AZD1222 and approximately 25 were given two doses of MenACWY control vaccine. Trial participants were enrolled by age into 18-55, 56-69 and 70-plus year subgroups, with around 150, 28 and 57 TCR-sequenced participants respectively.

The CDR3 regions of human TCRbeta chains were analyzed by immunosequencing. Per the original workflow: TCRs in the repertoires were matched against a reference library of SARS-CoV-2-specific TCRs that had been generated with the MIRA antigen-specificity platform. Breadth was defined as the fraction of unique TCRs that were SARS-CoV-2-associated, and depth was defined as the fraction of total T cells that were SARS-CoV-2-associated. Each spike-specific TCR was assigned to its reactive spike region and to a CD4 or CD8 class using the MIRA data. Log10-transformed breadth and depth values were compared by one-way ANOVA with Sidak's multiple comparisons tests. TCRdb obtained this table from immuneACCESS and retained in-frame rearrangements with V and J assigned. These tables miss some clones; where compared with another copy, unresolved V genes account for less than half of the shortfall, and the remainder is unexplained. V and J calls and clone size are those listed in that table; D and trimming were worked out from the DNA. A total of 120,000 to 150,000 clones appear in this sample, roughly nine tenths of them only once. Of the sample, about 3.4% is held by the ten largest clones.

The time point label, read with the paper, signifies: baseline before first vaccination. Samples from vaccinated people were obtained from the UK trials COV001 and COV002, which included a single-blind randomized controlled phase 2/3 trial of AZD1222 (ChAdOx1 nCoV-19) in healthy adults. Trial participant PBMC samples were collected at day 0 and day 28 after the second dose for TCRbeta chain sequencing. Per the germline V gene, SGHTA is the CDR1 and FQGNSA is the CDR2. The CDR3 covers 14 residues, taking in both the cysteine and the phenylalanine. CDR3 DNA is the only sequence kept; it has 42 bases, read in frame from the first base. Trimmed from V: 7 bases; trimmed from J: 8 bases; junction bases lacking a gene match: 8. On this clone itself: The target of this receptor is not known. No base-level quality is on record; no much larger clone is a single base apart.

Broader findings and caveats from the paper: In the small 56-69-year group, the increase in depth fell short of significance, most likely because of low power. No day 14 peak-response samples were available, so repertoires were characterized only after the peak T cell response. A significant rise in spike-specific TCR breadth and depth was observed after two AZD1222 doses relative to day 0 and relative to MenACWY recipients. Conclusions about previously exposed vaccinees were limited because only a handful of AZD1222 recipients were SARS-CoV-2 seropositive at baseline. CD4 TCRs associated with the vaccine covered the entire spike protein, and the dominant responses were in regions 160-218 and 743-854. Epitopes outside the regions mutated in the B.1.351 and B.1.1.7 variants were reportedly recognized by nearly half of the unique spike-specific TCRs. Most participants were white British and females outnumbered males, and the authors suggested that clonal diversity may have been underestimated.

This chain is built from TRBV7-2 and TRBJ2-1; TRBD2 agrees with 10 junctional bases. Sequenced material: peripheral blood, taken on day 0 of AZD1222 vaccination. The sequence derives from an adult in good health. For the CDR3, the sequence is CASNSGTSDYEQFF. The nucleotides are TGTGCCAGCAACTCCGGGACTAGCGATTATGAGCAGTTCTTC.